What follows is one T cell receptor (beta chain) and its context. Its antigen is as yet unknown. The sample belongs to a study of early T cells in non-severe SARS-CoV-2 infection. Turning to the study itself: The input, bulk RNA from unsorted whole blood, was sequenced, and chains were unpaired. Study outcomes and limitations: Matches to VDJdb favored anti-spike CD8 responses and missed private and CD4 specificities.

As part of library construction, unique molecular identifiers were attached to individual cDNA molecules. TCRdb reprocessed the 5' RACE reads with MiXCR, giving one entry per CDR3 protein. This sample yields under 65,000 distinct CDR3 sequences, of which roughly an eighth are seen a single time; about 9.3% belongs to the top ten. The germline V gene encodes CDR1 SGHRS and CDR2 YFSETQ. V was trimmed by 5 bases and J by 0 bases, leaving 15 bases between them. The CDR3 contains 15 residues. The sample here was whole blood, taken at baseline. The V and J genes are TRBV5-1 and TRBJ2-7; D not resolved. This TCR was recovered from an adult who was a healthcare worker with PCR-confirmed SARS-CoV-2 infection or an uninfected control (not recorded which). The CDR3 nucleotides read TGCGCCAGCAGTAAAACACCAGGCAACTCCTACGAGCAGTACTTC. As protein: CASSKTPGNSYEQYF.